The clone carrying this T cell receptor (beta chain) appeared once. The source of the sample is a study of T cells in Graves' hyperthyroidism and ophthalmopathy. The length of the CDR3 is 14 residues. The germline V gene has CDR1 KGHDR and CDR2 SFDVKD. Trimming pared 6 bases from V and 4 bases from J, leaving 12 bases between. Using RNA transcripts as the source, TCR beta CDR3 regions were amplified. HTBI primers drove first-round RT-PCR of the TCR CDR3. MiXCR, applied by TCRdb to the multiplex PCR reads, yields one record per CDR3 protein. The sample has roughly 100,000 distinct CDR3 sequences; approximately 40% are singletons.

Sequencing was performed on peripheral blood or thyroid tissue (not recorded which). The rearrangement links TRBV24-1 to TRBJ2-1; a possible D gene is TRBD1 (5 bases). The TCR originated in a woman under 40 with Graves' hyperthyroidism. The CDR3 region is CATSSSRQYNEQFF. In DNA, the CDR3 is TGTGCCACCAGTTCCTCCCGACAGTACAATGAGCAGTTCTTC.